The T cell receptor beta chain described here comes from a study of shared clonotypes between healthy human individuals. The study, taken as a whole, reports: The study generally estimated greater richness for naive than memory subsets. The study found lower generation probabilities in non-shared clonotypes than in those shared by all four donors.

Profiling relied on immunoSEQ multiplex PCR, and the TCRdb table lists in-frame clones only, not all of them. In the table there are about 340,000 clones, around 67% of which are singletons. CDR3 length: 13 amino acids. Trimming cost V 0 bases and J 8 bases, with 7 bases left between them. Germline assignment: CDR1 LGHNA and CDR2 YNFKEQ. Splitting of CD4+ cells produced CD45RA+ naive and CD45RA-negative memory subsets. Notes on this clone: The antigen remains unidentified.

Sequencing used memory CD4+ T cells sorted from blood. As for subset: CD45RA-negative fraction. The chain couples TRBV4-2 to TRBJ1-4; D is uncertain. This TCR derives from a young man in good health. CDR3 region: CASSQDHREKLFF. The CDR3 DNA reads as TGTGCCAGCAGCCAAGATCATAGGGAAAAACTGTTTTTT.